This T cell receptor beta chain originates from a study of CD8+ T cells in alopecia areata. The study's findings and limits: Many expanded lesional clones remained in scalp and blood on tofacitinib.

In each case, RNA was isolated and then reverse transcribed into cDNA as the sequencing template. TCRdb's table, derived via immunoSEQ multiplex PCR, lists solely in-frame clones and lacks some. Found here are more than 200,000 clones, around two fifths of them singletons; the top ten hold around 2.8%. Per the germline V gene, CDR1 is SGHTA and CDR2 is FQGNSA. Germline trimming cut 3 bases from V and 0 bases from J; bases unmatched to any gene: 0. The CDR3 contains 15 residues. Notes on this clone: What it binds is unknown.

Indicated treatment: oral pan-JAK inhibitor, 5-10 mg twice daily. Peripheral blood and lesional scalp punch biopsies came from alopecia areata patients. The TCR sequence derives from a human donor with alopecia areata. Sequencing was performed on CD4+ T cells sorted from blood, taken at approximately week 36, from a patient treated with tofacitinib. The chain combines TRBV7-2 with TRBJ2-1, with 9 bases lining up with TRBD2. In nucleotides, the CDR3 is TGTGCCAGCAGCTTTAGCGGGAGCTCCTACAATGAGCAGTTCTTC. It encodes CASSFSGSSYNEQFF.